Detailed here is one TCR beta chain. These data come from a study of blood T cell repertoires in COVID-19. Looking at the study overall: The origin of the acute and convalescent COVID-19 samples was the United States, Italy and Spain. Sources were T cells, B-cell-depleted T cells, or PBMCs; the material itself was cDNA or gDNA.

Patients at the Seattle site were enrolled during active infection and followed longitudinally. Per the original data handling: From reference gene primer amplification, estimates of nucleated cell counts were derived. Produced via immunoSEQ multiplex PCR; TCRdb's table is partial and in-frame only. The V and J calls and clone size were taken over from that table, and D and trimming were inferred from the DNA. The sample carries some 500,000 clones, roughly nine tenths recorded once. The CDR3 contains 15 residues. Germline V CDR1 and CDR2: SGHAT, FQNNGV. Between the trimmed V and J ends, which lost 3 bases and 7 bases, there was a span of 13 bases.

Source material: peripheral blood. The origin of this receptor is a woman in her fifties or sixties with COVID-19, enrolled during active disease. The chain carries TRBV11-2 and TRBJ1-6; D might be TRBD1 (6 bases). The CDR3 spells CASSLTGTGNSPLHF. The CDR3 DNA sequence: TGTGCCAGCAGCTTGACGGGAACAGGGAATTCACCCCTCCACTTT.